This note documents a single TCR beta chain sequence. The data stem from a study of OX40 agonist ivuxolimab in advanced cancers. Study-wide context: People in dose escalation had one of these cancers: hepatocellular carcinoma, melanoma, renal cell or head and neck cancer.

CDR3 size: 13 residues. Germline CDR1 and CDR2: GTSNPN and SVGIG (reference sequence). V gave up 5 bases and J gave up 3 bases, with 13 bases separating them. The assay was immunoSEQ multiplex PCR, and TCRdb's table has in-frame clones only and misses some. The table includes approximately 40,000 clones, roughly 82% detected once. This sequence joins TRBV30 and TRBJ1-1; D gene uncertain. The source of this sequence is an adult with an advanced solid tumor such as melanoma, head and neck, liver or kidney cancer. The sample consisted of CD4+ or CD8+ T cells sorted from blood, taken in a trial of the OX40 agonist ivuxolimab. Written as DNA, the CDR3 is TGTGCCTGGTTTAAGGTGCGGTACACTGAAGCTTTCTTT. The encoded protein is CAWFKVRYTEAFF.